The clone carrying this TCR beta chain showed up just once. Its target is not known. These data come from a study of cytomegalovirus exposure and HLA in healthy donors. A multiplex PCR was run with 60 Vbeta primers and 13 Jbeta primers. The protocol was immunoSEQ multiplex PCR, while the TCRdb copy is restricted to in-frame clones and leaves out a portion. Here the sample spans 150,000 to 200,000 clones, about 90% being singletons. Study observations and caveats: Equally common other TCR beta chains were less clonally expanded than HLA-associated ones, a later analysis found.

V was pared by 1 base and J by 7 bases, with 4 bases between. Germline assignment: CDR1 LGHNA and CDR2 YNFKEQ. The CDR3 is 12 residues long. This TCR derives from a girl under three years old in good health and CMV-seronegative. Sequenced: PBMCs. The chain joins TRBV4-2 to TRBJ2-2; D remains unclear. CDR3 sequence reads: CASSQVFGELFF. The CDR3, as DNA: TGTGCCAGCAGCCAAGTCTTCGGGGAGCTGTTTTTT.